This passage covers 31 T cell receptor beta chains from one sample sequenced in a study of blood T cell repertoires in COVID-19. TCRdb keeps only in-frame clones here, not all; method: immunoSEQ multiplex PCR. This sample has fewer than 400,000 clones, with 85% found just once. Sequences were obtained from PBMCs or T cells enriched from blood (not recorded which). These receptor sequences come from a woman under 40 who had been exposed to COVID-19.

V and J are TRBV3-1 (or the pseudogene TRBV3-2) and TRBJ2-1; 12 nucleotides match TRBD2. V was pared by 3 bases and J by 9 bases, with 6 bases of the junction left unmatched. Germline V lookup: CDR1 LGHDT, CDR2 YNNKEL (reference sequence). This CDR3 region has 15 residues. CDR3: CASSHPSGRAGEQFF. CDR3 coding DNA: TGTGCCAGCAGCCACCCTAGCGGGAGGGCAGGTGAGCAGTTCTTC.

J is TRBJ2-1 and V is TRBV28, with TRBD1 matching 8 bases. J gave up 2 bases and V 5 bases, and 2 bases lay outside the gene matches. CDR3 size: 14 residues. The V gene's germline CDR1 is MDHEN and CDR2 SYDVKM. The CDR3 coding sequence is TGTGCCAGCAGTCCAGGGGGCGCCTACAATGAGCAGTTCTTC. It translates to CASSPGGAYNEQFF.

The chain combines TRBV3-1 (or the pseudogene TRBV3-2) with TRBJ2-1; a possible D gene is TRBD2 (6 bases). Germline values: CDR1 LGHDT, CDR2 YNNKEL (reference sequence). CDR3 length: 14 amino acids. Trimming stripped 0 bases from V and 7 bases from J, with 10 bases between. DNA of the CDR3: TGTGCCAGCAGCCAAGATAGCCGGGAGAATGAGCAGTTCTTC. Its translation is CASSQDSRENEQFF.

The chain uses TRBV7-8 and TRBJ1-5; possible D gene TRBD1, 5 bases. The CDR3 is 15 amino acids. The V gene lost 4 bases and the J gene lost 0 bases, with 10 bases spanning the gap. The germline CDR1 and CDR2 sequences are SGHVS and FQNEAQ. Here the CDR3 DNA reads TGTGCCAGCAGCTCACCTGGACATAGCAATCAGCCCCAGCATTTT. This translates into CASSSPGHSNQPQHF.

This chain joins TRBV27 and TRBJ1-5; 8 bases fit TRBD1. Trimming at V came to 5 bases and at J to 8 bases, leaving 8 bases not matched to a gene. The CDR3 length is 14 residues. Germline V lookup: CDR1 MNHEY, CDR2 SMNVEV (reference sequence). CDR3 DNA: TGTGCCAGCAGTCTCCGGACAGGGTCGAAGCCCCAGCATTTT. Translating gives CASSLRTGSKPQHF.

A few counts support this clone. The V and J genes are TRBV16 and TRBJ1-1, with 7 bases identical to TRBD1. This CDR3 is built from 15 residues. Trimming at V came to 4 bases and at J to 0 bases, leaving 5 bases not matched to a gene. Looked up from germline, CDR1 is KGHSY and CDR2 is FQNENV. The CDR3 bases are TGTGCCAGCAGCCGGGACAGTCCCATGAACACTGAAGCTTTCTTT. Residues: CASSRDSPMNTEAFF.

The rearrangement links TRBV5-1 to TRBJ2-1; TRBD2 agrees at 12 bases. The CDR3 extends over 19 amino acids. Germline values: CDR1 SGHRS, CDR2 YFSETQ. J was trimmed by 0 bases and V by 4 bases; bases with no gene match: 11. The CDR3 sequence: CASSDPSGLAGYSYNEQFF. Written as DNA, the CDR3 is TGCGCCAGCAGCGATCCCTCCGGACTAGCGGGATACTCCTACAATGAGCAGTTCTTC.

V gene TRBV27 combines with J gene TRBJ1-2; unclear D gene. Trimming shortened V by 6 bases and J by 0 bases, and 8 bases separated the two germline ends. The germline V gene has CDR1 MNHEY and CDR2 SMNVEV (reference sequence). The length of the CDR3 is 13 residues. In nucleotides, the CDR3 is TGTGCCAGCAGCCCGTCAGCTAACTATGGCTACACCTTC. Protein: CASSPSANYGYTF.

The chain couples TRBV9 to TRBJ2-1, with 12 nucleotides matching TRBD1. The ends lost 4 bases at V and 9 bases at J; junction bases unmatched: 8. The CDR3 loop spans 15 amino acids. Germline loops: CDR1 SGDLS, CDR2 YYNGEE. The CDR3 reads CASSFRDRGLSEQFF. CDR3 coding DNA: TGTGCCAGCAGCTTCCGGGACAGGGGGCTCAGTGAGCAGTTCTTC.

The chain carries TRBV7-9 and TRBJ1-1, with 8 bases fitting TRBD1. CDR1 is SEHNR and CDR2 is FQNEAQ in the germline V gene (reference sequence). V lost 5 bases and J lost 1; bases outside the gene matches: 6. This CDR3 has 15 amino acids. The CDR3 here is CASSVGQGGNTEAFF. The CDR3 DNA reads as TGTGCCAGCAGCGTCGGACAGGGAGGGAACACTGAAGCTTTCTTT.

The chain combines TRBV9 with TRBJ2-1; D gene unclear. Germline V CDR1 and CDR2: SGDLS, YYNGEE. The V and J ends lost 2 bases and 7 bases respectively, with 4 bases between them. This CDR3 spans 11 amino acids. CDR3 sequence (DNA): TGTGCCAGCAGCGTGCGGAATGAGCAGTTCTTC. Amino acid sequence: CASSVRNEQFF.

The chain carries TRBV2 and TRBJ1-6; D remains ambiguous. The germline gives CDR1 SNHLY, CDR2 FYNNEI. This CDR3 is 15 amino acids long. Between the trimmed V and J ends, which lost 8 bases and 5 bases, there was a span of 16 bases. CDR3 nucleotide sequence: TGTGCCAGCCCCTCGAGCGGAGTAAATAATTCACCCCTCCACTTT. It translates to CASPSSGVNNSPLHF.

CDR3 residues: CASSQETGRLSQPQHF. DNA for the CDR3: TGCGCCAGCAGCCAAGAAACCGGCAGGTTAAGTCAGCCCCAGCATTTT. The chain employs TRBV4-3 and TRBJ1-5; unclear D gene. Germline V gene sequence: CDR1 LGHNA, CDR2 YSLEER. The CDR3 contains 16 residues. V was pared by 0 bases and J by 6 bases, with 15 bases between.

The chain recombines TRBV7-8 with TRBJ2-2, with D perhaps matching TRBD2 (5 bases). CDR1 is SGHVS, CDR2 FQNEAQ, per germline. Trimming removed 0 bases at V and 7 bases at J, with 15 bases between. The CDR3 sequence is 16 residues long. CDR3 nucleotides: TGTGCCAGCAGCTTAGCGCGGGCAGTCCGGGGCGGGGAGCTGTTTTTT. Its protein is CASSLARAVRGGELFF.

This chain uses TRBV5-1 with TRBJ1-1; 9 bases fit TRBD1. Germline lookup yields CDR1 SGHRS and CDR2 YFSETQ. Losses at the gene ends were 0 bases for V and 5 bases for J; bases not matched to a gene: 5. The CDR3 is 15 residues long. The DNA for the CDR3 is TGCGCCAGCAGCTTGGACAGGGGGCGTACAACTGAAGCTTTCTTT. Residues: CASSLDRGRTTEAFF.

This clone was observed once. The chain is built from TRBV6-5 and TRBJ1-2; 8 positions agree with TRBD1. In germline, CDR1 is MNHEY, CDR2 SVGAGI. J lost 8 bases, V lost 7 bases, and 12 bases had no gene match. This CDR3 is built from 14 residues. The CDR3 region has the DNA TGTGCCAGCACCCTATCGCGGACAGGGAGAGGCTACACCTTC. Protein: CASTLSRTGRGYTF.

The CDR3 sequence is CASSVDLNYEQYF. CDR3 in DNA: TGTGCCAGCAGCGTAGATTTAAACTACGAGCAGTACTTC. V usage is TRBV9 and J usage is TRBJ2-7; D gene unclear. The V gene lost 0 bases and the J gene lost 3 bases, with 7 bases spanning the gap. Germline CDR1 SGDLS, CDR2 YYNGEE. The CDR3 runs 13 residues.

The J gene is TRBJ1-2, the V gene TRBV24-1; TRBD1 agrees at 8 bases. Germline CDR1 and CDR2: KGHDR and SFDVKD. V lost 3 bases and J lost 8; bases outside the gene matches: 7. This CDR3 region has 14 residues. The CDR3 coding sequence is TGTGCCACCAGTGATCGCCGGACAGGGAACGGCTACACCTTC. Translating gives CATSDRRTGNGYTF.

This CDR3 reads CASRESTNSNQPQHF. CDR3 DNA: TGTGCCAGCAGGGAATCTACTAATAGCAATCAGCCCCAGCATTTT. This chain uses TRBV2 with TRBJ1-5; D gene unclear. This CDR3 spans 15 amino acids. Germline V gene data show CDR1 as SNHLY and CDR2 as FYNNEI. V shed 6 bases and J shed 0 bases, with 12 bases lying between them.

The chain links TRBV19 to TRBJ1-1; possible D gene TRBD1, 6 bases. Germline values: CDR1 LNHDA, CDR2 SQIVND (reference sequence). This CDR3 has 15 residues. Trimming left V 3 bases short and J 1 base short, with 12 bases between. The CDR3 DNA follows: TGTGCCAGTAGTATTGGTGGGACACCGAACACTGAAGCTTTCTTT. Protein product: CASSIGGTPNTEAFF.

V gene TRBV7-2 combines with J gene TRBJ2-7, with 7 bases aligning to TRBD1. V trimming: 4 bases; J trimming: 7 bases; junction bases outside the gene matches: 7. The CDR3 contains 13 residues. The germline V gene has CDR1 SGHTA and CDR2 FQGNSA. The chain's CDR3 is CASSSTGYGEQYF. Here the CDR3 DNA reads TGTGCCAGCAGCTCGACAGGGTATGGTGAGCAGTACTTC.

This rearrangement joins TRBV5-6 to TRBJ1-2, with TRBD1 identical over 8 bases. The CDR3 runs 16 residues. V shed 6 bases and J 3 bases; nucleotides not matched to a gene: 13. Germline V gene data show CDR1 as SGHDT and CDR2 as YYEEEE. The CDR3 bases are TGTGCCAGCATCGAGAGGACAGGGTCCTTCGACTATGGCTACACCTTC. This gives the protein CASIERTGSFDYGYTF.

The chain couples TRBV6-5 to TRBJ2-7, with 14 bases lining up with TRBD2. The CDR3 contains 14 residues. With 6 bases clipped from V and 4 bases from J, the junction kept 2 bases outside the gene matches. Looked up from germline, CDR1 is MNHEY and CDR2 is SVGAGI. The CDR3 DNA sequence: TGTGCCAGCAGGACTAGCGGGGGGGCTTACGAGCAGTACTTC. It encodes CASRTSGGAYEQYF.

The V call is TRBV5-1, the J call TRBJ2-7, with D maybe TRBD2 (7 bases). Germline V gene lookup returns CDR1 SGHRS and CDR2 YFSETQ. V was clipped by 2 bases and J by 3 bases, with 18 bases between them. The CDR3 is made up of 16 amino acids. Here the CDR3 reads CASSFLQGRGGYEQYF. In DNA, the CDR3 is TGCGCCAGCAGCTTTCTCCAGGGGCGCGGGGGCTACGAGCAGTACTTC.

The V gene is TRBV3-1 (or the pseudogene TRBV3-2), the J gene TRBJ2-5; 13 positions agree with TRBD2. The CDR3 spans 20 residues. After removal of 2 bases from V and 1 base from J, the junction contained 13 bases not matched to a gene. Per the germline V gene, CDR1 is LGHDT and CDR2 is YNNKEL (reference sequence). The CDR3: CASSQKGATGTSGTQETQYF. The CDR3 bases are TGTGCCAGCAGCCAAAAAGGGGCGACCGGGACTAGCGGGACCCAAGAGACCCAGTACTTC.

J is TRBJ1-1 and V is TRBV30; D gene unclear. Germline CDR1 is GTSNPN and CDR2 is SVGIG (reference sequence). The CDR3 is 16 amino acids. The V and J ends lost 8 bases and 6 bases respectively, with 28 bases between them. This chain's CDR3 is CARELPSHAPSPEAFF. In nucleotides, the CDR3 is TGTGCCAGAGAGCTACCGTCTCATGCACCCTCCCCTGAAGCTTTCTTT.

The rearrangement uses TRBV7-2 and TRBJ2-5; 13 positions agree with TRBD2. The CDR3 spans 14 residues. With 3 bases clipped from V and 5 bases from J, the junction kept 0 bases outside the gene matches. Germline CDR1 is SGHTA and CDR2 is FQGNSA. CDR3 loop: CASSLTSGGETQYF. CDR3 in DNA: TGTGCCAGCAGCTTGACTAGCGGGGGGGAGACCCAGTACTTC.

V and J are TRBV11-3 and TRBJ2-1; the D gene is possibly TRBD2 (6 bases). Germline CDR1 and CDR2: SGHNT and YENEEA. This CDR3 contains 14 residues. V was pared by 3 bases and J by 5 bases, with 11 bases between. The CDR3 DNA reads as TGTGCCAGCAGCTTGGAGGGCAGGAACAATGAGCAGTTCTTC. It codes for CASSLEGRNNEQFF.

V is TRBV18 and J is TRBJ1-4; perhaps TRBD1 as D (6 bases). V was cut by 3 bases and J by 6 bases, with 11 bases left in between. Germline CDR1 reads KGHSH; CDR2 reads LQKENI. This CDR3 is 14 amino acids long. The CDR3 is CASSPNDRHEKLFF. CDR3 DNA: TGTGCCAGCTCACCCAATGACAGGCATGAAAAACTGTTTTTT.

CDR3 sequence (DNA): TGCGCCAGCAGCTTGGGGTACACAACACCCTATGGCTACACCTTC. Its translation: CASSLGYTTPYGYTF. The V gene is TRBV5-1, the J gene TRBJ1-2; the D is unclear. Trimming took off 0 bases at V and 4 bases at J, with 13 bases between the two ends. CDR3 length: 15 amino acids. Germline CDR1 SGHRS, CDR2 YFSETQ. The full variable domain, rest sourced from reference TRBV5-1 and TRBJ1-2, is KAGVTQTPRYLIKTRGQQVTLSCSPISGHRSVSWYQQTPGQGLQFLFEYFSETQRNKGNFPGRFSGRQFSNSRSEMNVSTLELGDSALYLCASSLGYTTPYGYTFGSGTRLTVV.

V usage is TRBV7-2 and J usage is TRBJ2-3, with D possibly being TRBD2 (6 bases). CDR1 and CDR2 from the germline V gene are SGHTA and FQGNSA. V shed 1 base and J shed 7 bases, with 15 bases lying between them. This CDR3 contains 15 residues. The CDR3 loop reads CASSLEAAGRNTQYF. The CDR3 DNA sequence: TGTGCCAGCAGCTTAGAGGCTGCGGGGCGGAATACGCAGTATTTT.